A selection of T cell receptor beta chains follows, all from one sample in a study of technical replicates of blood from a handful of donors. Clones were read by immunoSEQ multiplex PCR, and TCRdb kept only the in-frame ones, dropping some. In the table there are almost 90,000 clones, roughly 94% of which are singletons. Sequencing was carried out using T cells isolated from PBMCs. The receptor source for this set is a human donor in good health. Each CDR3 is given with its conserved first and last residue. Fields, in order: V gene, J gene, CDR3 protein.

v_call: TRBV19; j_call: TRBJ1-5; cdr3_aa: CASSLQTGRRDQPQHF
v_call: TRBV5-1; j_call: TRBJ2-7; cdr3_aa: CASSFVRDSNYEQYF
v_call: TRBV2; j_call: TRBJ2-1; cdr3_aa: CASSPRAGGLNEQFF
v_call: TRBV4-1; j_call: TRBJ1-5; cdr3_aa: CASSQRTGVSNQPQHF
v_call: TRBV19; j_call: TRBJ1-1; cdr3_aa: CASTGQGESEAFF
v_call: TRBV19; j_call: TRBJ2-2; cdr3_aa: CASTGGRTNTGELFF
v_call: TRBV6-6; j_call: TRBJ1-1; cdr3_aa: CASIQPNRDGTEAFF
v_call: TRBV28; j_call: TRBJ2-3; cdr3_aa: CASSLQGLVTDTQYF
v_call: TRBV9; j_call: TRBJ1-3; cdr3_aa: CASSALRDSGNTIYF
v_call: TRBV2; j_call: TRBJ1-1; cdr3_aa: CASSGGGFWGNTEAFF
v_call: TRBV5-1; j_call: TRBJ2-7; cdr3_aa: CASSSPGRKLARSSYEQYF
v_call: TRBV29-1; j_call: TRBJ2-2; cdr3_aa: CSVERREHTGELFF
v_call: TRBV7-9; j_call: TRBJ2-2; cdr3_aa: CASTLQGNTGELFF
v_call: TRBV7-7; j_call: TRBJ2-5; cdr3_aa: CASSPSWALGVQETQYF
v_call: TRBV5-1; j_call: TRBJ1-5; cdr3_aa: CASSLSGDGQPQHF
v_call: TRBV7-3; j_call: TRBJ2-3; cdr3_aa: CASSLGSGGLADTQYF
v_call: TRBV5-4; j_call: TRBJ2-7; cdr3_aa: CASSVSGGNYEQYF
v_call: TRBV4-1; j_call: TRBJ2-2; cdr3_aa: CASSQPGLAGGIRTGELFF
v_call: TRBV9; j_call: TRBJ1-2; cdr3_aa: CASSSLGGYNYGYTF
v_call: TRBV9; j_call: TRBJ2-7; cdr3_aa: CASSVSSGGYEQYF
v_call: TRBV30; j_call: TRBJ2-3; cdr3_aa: CAWTRGEESYF
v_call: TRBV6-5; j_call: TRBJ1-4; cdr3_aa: CASSLSFRRNEKLFF